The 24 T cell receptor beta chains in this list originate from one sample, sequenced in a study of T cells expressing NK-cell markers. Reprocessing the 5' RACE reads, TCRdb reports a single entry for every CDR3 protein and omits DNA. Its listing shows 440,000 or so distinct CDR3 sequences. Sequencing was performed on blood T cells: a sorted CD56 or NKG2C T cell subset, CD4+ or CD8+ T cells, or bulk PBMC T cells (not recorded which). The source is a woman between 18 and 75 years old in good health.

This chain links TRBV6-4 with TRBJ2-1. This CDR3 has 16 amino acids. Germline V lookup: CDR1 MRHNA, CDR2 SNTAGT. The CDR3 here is CASSDSSGSSYNEQFF.

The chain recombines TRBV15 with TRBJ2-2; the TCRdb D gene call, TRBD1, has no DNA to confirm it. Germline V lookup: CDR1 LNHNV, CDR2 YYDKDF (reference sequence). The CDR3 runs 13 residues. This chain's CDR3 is CATSHGGTGELFF. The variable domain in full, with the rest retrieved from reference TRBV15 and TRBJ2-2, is DAMVIQNPRYQVTQFGKPVTLSCSQTLNHNVMYWYQQKSSQAPKLLFHYYDKDFNNEADTPDNFQSRRPNTSFCFLDIRSPGLGDTAMYLCATSHGGTGELFFGEGSRLTVL.

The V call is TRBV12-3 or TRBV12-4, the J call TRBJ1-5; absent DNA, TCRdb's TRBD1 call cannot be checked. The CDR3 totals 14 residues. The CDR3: CASSLPGQNQPQHF.

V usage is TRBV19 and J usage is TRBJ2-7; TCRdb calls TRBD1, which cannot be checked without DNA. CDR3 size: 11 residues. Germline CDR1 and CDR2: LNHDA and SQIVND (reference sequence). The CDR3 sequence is CASMGGYEQYF. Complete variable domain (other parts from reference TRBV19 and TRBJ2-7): DGGITQSPKYLFRKEGQNVTLSCEQNLNHDAMYWYRQDPGQGLRLIYYSQIVNDFQKGDIAEGYSVSREKKESFPLTVTSAQKNPTAFYLCASMGGYEQYFGPGTRLTVT.

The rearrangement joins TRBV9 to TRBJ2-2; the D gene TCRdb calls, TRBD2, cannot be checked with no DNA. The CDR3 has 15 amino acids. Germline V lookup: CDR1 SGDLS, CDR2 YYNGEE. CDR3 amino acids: CASSAGTSRTGELFF. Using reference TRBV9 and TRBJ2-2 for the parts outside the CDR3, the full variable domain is DSGVTQTPKHLITATGQRVTLRCSPRSGDLSVYWYQQSLDQGLQFLIQYYNGEERAKGNILERFSAQQFPDLHSELNLSSLELGDSALYFCASSAGTSRTGELFFGEGSRLTVL.

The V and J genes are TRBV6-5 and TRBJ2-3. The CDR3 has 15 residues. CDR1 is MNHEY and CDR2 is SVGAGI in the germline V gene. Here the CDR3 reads CASSYKTASTDTQYF.

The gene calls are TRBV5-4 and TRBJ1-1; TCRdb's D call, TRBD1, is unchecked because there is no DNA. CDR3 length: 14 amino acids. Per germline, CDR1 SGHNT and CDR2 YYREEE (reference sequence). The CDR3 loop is CASTPGGLSTEAFF.

The CDR3 region is CSAGGGGSSQETQYF. The chain combines TRBV20-1 with TRBJ2-5; TCRdb lists TRBD1, though no DNA is available to test this call. The CDR3 consists of 15 residues. Germline-derived CDR1 and CDR2 are DFQATT and SNEGSKA (reference sequence).

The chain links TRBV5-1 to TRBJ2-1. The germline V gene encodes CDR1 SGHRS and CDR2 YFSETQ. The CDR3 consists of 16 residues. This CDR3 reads CASSLAEGSSYNEQFF.

The CDR3 protein is CSATGQGTNYGYTF. J is TRBJ1-2 and V is TRBV29-1; TCRdb selects TRBD1, and the lack of DNA leaves this call unchecked. Germline CDR1 SQVTM, CDR2 ANQGSEA. The CDR3 length is 14 residues.

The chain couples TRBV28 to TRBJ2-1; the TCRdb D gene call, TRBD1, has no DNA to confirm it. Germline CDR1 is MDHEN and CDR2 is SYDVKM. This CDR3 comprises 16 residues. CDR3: CASRRGGGGYDNEQFF.

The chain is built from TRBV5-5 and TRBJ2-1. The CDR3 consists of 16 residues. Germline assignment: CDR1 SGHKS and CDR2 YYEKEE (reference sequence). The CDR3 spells CASSLLQVSLYNEQFF.

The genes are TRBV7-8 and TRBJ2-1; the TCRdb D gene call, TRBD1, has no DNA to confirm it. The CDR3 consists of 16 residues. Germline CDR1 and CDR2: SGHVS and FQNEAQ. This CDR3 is CASSLVGDGGYNEQFF. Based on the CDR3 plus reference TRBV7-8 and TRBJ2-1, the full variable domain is GAGVSQSPRYKVAKRGQDVALRCDPISGHVSLFWYQQALGQGPEFLTYFQNEAQLDKSGLPSDRFFAERPEGSVSTLKIQRTQQEDSAVYLCASSLVGDGGYNEQFFGPGTRLTVL.

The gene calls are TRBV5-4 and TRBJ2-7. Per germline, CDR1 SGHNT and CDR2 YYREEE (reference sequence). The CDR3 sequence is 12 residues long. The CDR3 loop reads CASSLNANEQYF. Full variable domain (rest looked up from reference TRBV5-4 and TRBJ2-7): ETGVTQSPTHLIKTRGQQVTLRCSSQSGHNTVSWYQQALGQGPQFIFQYYREEENGRGNFPPRFSGLQFPNYSSELNVNALELDDSALYLCASSLNANEQYFGPGTRLTVT.

CDR3 region: CSARFGGGRETQYF. The chain has TRBV20-1 and TRBJ2-5; TCRdb returns TRBD2, unconfirmable since there is no DNA. Germline values: CDR1 DFQATT, CDR2 SNEGSKA (reference sequence). The CDR3 is 14 amino acids.

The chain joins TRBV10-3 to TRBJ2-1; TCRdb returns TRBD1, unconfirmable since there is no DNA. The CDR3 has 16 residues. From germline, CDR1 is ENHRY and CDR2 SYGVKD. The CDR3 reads CAISDPGTPSYNEQFF.

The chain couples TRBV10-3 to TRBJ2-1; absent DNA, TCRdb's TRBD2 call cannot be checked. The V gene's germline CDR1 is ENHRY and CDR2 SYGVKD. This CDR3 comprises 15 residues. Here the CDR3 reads CAISTSVERYNEQFF.

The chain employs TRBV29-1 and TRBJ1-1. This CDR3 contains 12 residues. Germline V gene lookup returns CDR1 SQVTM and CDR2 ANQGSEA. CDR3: CSVEPEGAEAFF. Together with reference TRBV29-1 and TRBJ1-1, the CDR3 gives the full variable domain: SAVISQKPSRDICQRGTSLTIQCQVDSQVTMMFWYRQQPGQSLTLIATANQGSEATYESGFVIDKFPISRPNLTFSTLTVSNMSPEDSSIYLCSVEPEGAEAFFGQGTRLTVV.

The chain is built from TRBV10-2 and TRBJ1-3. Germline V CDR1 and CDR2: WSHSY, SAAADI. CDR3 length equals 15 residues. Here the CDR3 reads CASSDQIYSGNTIYF.

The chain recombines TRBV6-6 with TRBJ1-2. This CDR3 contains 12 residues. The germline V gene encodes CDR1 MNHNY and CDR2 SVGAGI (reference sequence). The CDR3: CATNAQGYGYTF.

The CDR3: CATRGLAGGTEAFF. The chain is built from TRBV6-1 and TRBJ1-1. CDR1 and CDR2 (germline): MNHNS, SASEGT. This CDR3 comprises 14 residues.

CDR3 protein: CASSFQTGRDEQYF. V usage is TRBV27 and J usage is TRBJ2-7; TCRdb indicates TRBD1, and absent DNA this call remains unverified. Germline CDR1 reads MNHEY; CDR2 reads SMNVEV (reference sequence). The CDR3 runs 14 residues.

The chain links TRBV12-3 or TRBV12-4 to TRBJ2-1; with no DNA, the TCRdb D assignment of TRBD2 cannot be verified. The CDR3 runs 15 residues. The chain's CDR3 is CASSFGAGGYNEQFF.

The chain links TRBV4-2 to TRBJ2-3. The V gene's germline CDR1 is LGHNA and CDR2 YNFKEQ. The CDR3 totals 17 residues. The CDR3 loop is CASSQEFTHLPADTQYF.